The source of this T cell receptor beta chain is a study of OX40 agonist ivuxolimab in advanced cancers. The wider study: Ivuxolimab, an agonistic anti-OX40 (CD134) antibody, was given to patients.

There are 11 residues in the CDR3. Germline V gives CDR1 MNHNS, CDR2 SASEGT. The V and J ends lost 10 bases and 4 bases respectively, with 10 bases between them. Assay: immunoSEQ multiplex PCR; the TCRdb copy retains only in-frame clones and omits some. This sample carries about 55,000 clones, approximately 91% of them seen once, and the ten largest clones take under 8%. Baseline was the first blood sampling point, followed by cycle 4 day 1 and cycle 7 day 1. As regards this clone: Antigen: not known.

Study-level results: Also showing low normalized T-cell clonal expansion were some of the nonresponders.

V is TRBV6-1 and J is TRBJ1-2; D is uncertain. The clonotype originates from an adult with an advanced solid tumor such as melanoma, head and neck, liver or kidney cancer. Sequencing used CD4+ or CD8+ T cells sorted from blood, obtained in a trial of the OX40 agonist ivuxolimab. The CDR3 spells CATTAIYGYTF. CDR3 nucleotide sequence: TGTGCCACCACAGCGATCTATGGCTACACCTTC.